The 22 T cell receptor beta chains below all came from one sample that was sequenced in a study of T cells expressing NK-cell markers (dated by TCRdb to the early 2020s). Library preparation used 5' RACE. Instrument used: Illumina HiSeq 2000. The reads underwent TCRdb reprocessing, giving one record for each CDR3 protein sequence and no DNA. The sample's clone listing holds roughly 150,000 distinct CDR3 sequences. Together, the top ten hold just over 20% of the sample. The specimen sequenced was blood T cells: a sorted CD56 or NKG2C T cell subset, CD4+ or CD8+ T cells, or bulk PBMC T cells (not recorded which). Every receptor here comes from a man aged 18 to 70 in good health.

V and J are TRBV12-3 or TRBV12-4 and TRBJ2-7; no DNA is available, so the TRBD1 call from TCRdb remains unchecked. The CDR3 runs to 17 residues. The CDR3 sequence: CASSFVGVGASSYEQYF.

This rearrangement joins TRBV5-1 to TRBJ2-1; TCRdb picks TRBD2, but there is no DNA to check that call. Germline assignment: CDR1 SGHRS and CDR2 YFSETQ. This CDR3 region has 15 residues. CDR3 sequence: CASSLELAGGYEQFF.

The chain has TRBV7-2 and TRBJ1-3; TCRdb gives TRBD1 as the D gene, but with no DNA this cannot be confirmed. CDR1 and CDR2 from the germline V gene are SGHTA and FQGNSA. CDR3 length equals 14 residues. The CDR3 protein is CASSWGQPGNTIYF.

The chain uses TRBV9 and TRBJ2-1. Germline CDR1 SGDLS, CDR2 YYNGEE. The CDR3 has 15 residues. This chain's CDR3 is CASSVESYVYNEQFF.

The CDR3 here is CASSQYTENTGELFF. This chain connects TRBV14 to TRBJ2-2. CDR1 and CDR2 from the germline V gene are SGHDN and FVKESK. The CDR3 spans 15 residues. Together with reference TRBV14 and TRBJ2-2, the CDR3 gives the full variable domain: EAGVTQFPSHSVIEKGQTVTLRCDPISGHDNLYWYRRVMGKEIKFLLHFVKESKQDESGMPNNRFLAERTGGTYSTLKVQPAELEDSGVYFCASSQYTENTGELFFGEGSRLTVL.

This chain uses TRBV27 with TRBJ2-1. This CDR3 comprises 12 residues. Germline CDR1 is MNHEY and CDR2 is SMNVEV (reference sequence). CDR3 loop: CASSLLQDEQFF.

The chain recombines TRBV4-2 with TRBJ2-1. Germline CDR1 is LGHNA and CDR2 is YNFKEQ. The CDR3 loop spans 13 amino acids. CDR3 residues: CASTNENYNEQFF.

CDR3 protein: CASSGQETYNEQFF. This rearrangement joins TRBV2 to TRBJ2-1. The CDR3 sequence is 14 residues long. Germline CDR1 SNHLY, CDR2 FYNNEI.

This chain connects TRBV2 to TRBJ1-1; as DNA is missing, the TRBD1 call by TCRdb cannot be tested. CDR1 is SNHLY, CDR2 FYNNEI, per germline. The CDR3 contains 14 residues. CDR3 amino acids: CASRGDRANTEAFF.

This chain connects TRBV6-5 to TRBJ1-2; TCRdb indicates TRBD1, and absent DNA this call remains unverified. CDR3 length: 17 amino acids. Germline V gives CDR1 MNHEY, CDR2 SVGAGI. CDR3 region: CASSYSVGTADPVGYTF.

The chain is built from TRBV5-4 and TRBJ2-1; the D call from TCRdb, TRBD1, cannot be confirmed without DNA. Looked up from germline, CDR1 is SGHNT and CDR2 is YYREEE (reference sequence). This CDR3 is 17 amino acids long. The CDR3 reads CASSYLNRDGTYNEQFF.

The chain uses TRBV6-5 and TRBJ1-2; TCRdb proposes TRBD1, but this gene call is untestable without DNA. This CDR3 is built from 14 residues. Germline values: CDR1 MNHEY, CDR2 SVGAGI. This CDR3 reads CASSFYDRRHGYTF.

The chain combines TRBV5-4 with TRBJ1-2. Germline V gives CDR1 SGHNT, CDR2 YYREEE (reference sequence). The CDR3 loop spans 12 amino acids. CDR3 protein: CASSHDLGGYTF.

V and J are TRBV15 and TRBJ2-7; TCRdb's D call, TRBD1, is unchecked because there is no DNA. The germline V gene has CDR1 LNHNV and CDR2 YYDKDF (reference sequence). CDR3 length: 14 residues. This CDR3 reads CATSRDRGLDEQYF.

V gene TRBV12-5 combines with J gene TRBJ2-3; the D gene TCRdb calls, TRBD2, cannot be checked with no DNA. The CDR3 runs to 14 residues. Germline CDR1 LGHNT, CDR2 FRNRAP. This CDR3 reads CASGPDSGIDTQYF.

This chain uses TRBV19 with TRBJ2-1; lacking DNA, the TRBD1 call made by TCRdb goes unchecked. Germline lookup yields CDR1 LNHDA and CDR2 SQIVND (reference sequence). This CDR3 has 14 amino acids. CDR3 in amino acids: CASSIPGQINEQFF.

This chain connects TRBV6-1 to TRBJ2-5; the D gene TCRdb calls, TRBD2, cannot be checked with no DNA. CDR1 and CDR2 from the germline V gene are MNHNS and SASEGT. The CDR3 has 15 residues. CDR3 sequence reads: CASRPTDYPQETQYF.

The chain combines TRBV3-1 with TRBJ2-3; without DNA, the TCRdb call of TRBD2 cannot be checked. The germline V gene encodes CDR1 LGHDT and CDR2 YNNKEL (reference sequence). The CDR3 runs 16 residues. This chain's CDR3 is CASSPVGRGATDTQYF.

The chain has TRBV5-5 and TRBJ2-1. Germline V gene sequence: CDR1 SGHKS, CDR2 YYEKEE (reference sequence). The CDR3 consists of 16 residues. CDR3 amino acids: CASSLVQTYSYNEQFF.

This chain uses TRBV6-1 with TRBJ1-5; there is no DNA to check the TCRdb D call of TRBD1. This CDR3 has 14 residues. Germline V gives CDR1 MNHNS, CDR2 SASEGT. The CDR3 loop is CASSDSGAGQPQHF.

The genes are TRBV3-1 and TRBJ1-1. CDR1 and CDR2 (germline): LGHDT, YNNKEL (reference sequence). The length of the CDR3 is 15 residues. CDR3: CASSPRQRSRTEAFF.

The rearrangement joins TRBV12-3 or TRBV12-4 to TRBJ2-3; TCRdb outputs TRBD2, but without DNA this stays unchecked. The CDR3 runs to 16 residues. The CDR3 protein is CASTPGLAGGLDTQYF.